The present T cell receptor beta chain was sequenced within a study of T cells in Graves' hyperthyroidism and ophthalmopathy. Study in general: Peripheral blood was drawn at first diagnosis, prior to all treatment.

Study observations and caveats: Most expanded thyroid clonotypes above 0.001 recurred in blood.

Clinical symptoms, serum thyroxine, TRAb, thyroid ultrasound and orbital computed tomography informed diagnoses. The CDR3 covers 13 residues. V dropped 4 bases and J dropped 3 bases, with 12 bases sitting between them. Germline CDR1 reads GTSNPN; CDR2 reads SVGIG (reference sequence). For this clonotype: Its antigen is not identified.

The source material, RNA transcripts, was used to amplify TCR beta CDR3 regions. HTBI primers drove first-round RT-PCR of the TCR CDR3. TCRdb called the multiplex PCR reads again in MiXCR, with one record for every CDR3 protein. The sample includes 450,000 to 550,000 distinct CDR3 sequences, roughly a quarter seen only once; the top ten take around 11%. The source of this sequence is a woman in her thirties with Graves' ophthalmopathy. This chain links TRBV30 with TRBJ1-1; a possible D gene is TRBD1 (5 bases). The sample taken for sequencing was blood. CDR3 in amino acids: CAWITGGDTEAFF. The CDR3 DNA sequence: TGTGCCTGGATAACCGGGGGGGACACTGAAGCTTTCTTT. Variable domain in full (rest from reference TRBV30 and TRBJ1-1): SQTIHQWPATLVQPVGSPLSLECTVEGTSNPNLYWYRQAAGRGLQLLFYSVGIGQISSEVPQNLSASRPQDRQFILSSKKLLLSDSGFYLCAWITGGDTEAFFGQGTRLTVV.